This record concerns one T cell receptor (beta chain) sequence. Its specificity is unknown. As for time point: persistent/refractory GD, antithyroid drugs over 5 years with positive TRAb. PBMC RNA was the source of the TCR library. With iRepertoire HTBI primers and Arm-PCR of CDR3 regions, TCR beta libraries were built. One entry per CDR3 protein, called by TCRdb with MiXCR from the multiplex PCR reads. The sample has about half a million distinct CDR3 sequences; approximately 23% are singletons. The data were obtained in a study of regulatory T cells in long-lasting Graves disease. For the study at large: The criterion for persistent Graves' disease was over 5 years of antithyroid drugs with positive TSH receptor antibodies. Whole-study findings and limits: Among samples with persistent disease, TRBV28, TRBJ1-2 and TRBJ2-5 were favored. Persistent Graves' disease cases displayed lower TCR diversity than newly diagnosed ones.

V was trimmed by 2 bases and J by 5 bases, leaving 10 bases between them. CDR1 and CDR2 from the germline V gene are MNHEY and SMNVEV (reference sequence). The CDR3 runs to 13 residues. Sequenced here: peripheral blood mononuclear cells (PBMCs), sampled when the disease was refractory, from a patient treated with antithyroid drugs. The TCR originated in a female donor with Graves disease. This rearrangement joins TRBV27 to TRBJ2-7, with unresolved D. The CDR3 sequence is CASSLLQANEQYF. CDR3 nucleotide sequence: TGTGCCAGCAGTTTACTGCAGGCTAACGAGCAGTACTTC.